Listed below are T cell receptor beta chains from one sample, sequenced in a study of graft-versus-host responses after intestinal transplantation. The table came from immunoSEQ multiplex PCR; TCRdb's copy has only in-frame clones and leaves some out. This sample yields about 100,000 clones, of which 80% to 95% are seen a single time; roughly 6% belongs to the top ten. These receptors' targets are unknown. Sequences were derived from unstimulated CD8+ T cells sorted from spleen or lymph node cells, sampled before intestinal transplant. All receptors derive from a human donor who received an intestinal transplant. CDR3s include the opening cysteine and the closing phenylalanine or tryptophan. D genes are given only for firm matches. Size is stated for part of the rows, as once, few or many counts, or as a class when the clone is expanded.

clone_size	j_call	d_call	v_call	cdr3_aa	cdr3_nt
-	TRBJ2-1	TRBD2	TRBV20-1	CSATPSGEQFF	TGCAGTGCTACTCCTAGCGGTGAGCAGTTCTTC
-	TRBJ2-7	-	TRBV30	CAWRGASYEQYF	TGTGCCTGGAGAGGGGCTAGCTACGAGCAGTACTTC
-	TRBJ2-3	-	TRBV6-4	CASSDFPTDTQYF	TGTGCCAGCAGTGACTTTCCGACAGATACGCAGTATTTT
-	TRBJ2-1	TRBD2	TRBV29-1	CSVVTSGIKYNEQFF	TGCAGCGTGGTGACTAGCGGGATAAAGTACAATGAGCAGTTCTTC
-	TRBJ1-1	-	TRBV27	CASSPTVGPNTEAFF	TGTGCCAGCAGTCCAACCGTGGGACCCAACACTGAAGCTTTCTTT
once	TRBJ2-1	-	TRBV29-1	CSVEAREASYNEQFF	TGCAGCGTTGAAGCCCGGGAAGCGTCCTACAATGAGCAGTTCTTC
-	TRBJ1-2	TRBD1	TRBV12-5	CASAPGQNYGYTF	TGTGCTAGTGCCCCGGGACAGAACTATGGCTACACCTTC
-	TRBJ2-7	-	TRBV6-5	CASSSEGGGISEQYF	TGTGCCAGCAGTTCAGAGGGAGGGGGTATATCCGAGCAGTACTTC
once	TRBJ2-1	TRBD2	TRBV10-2	CASSESSGGAGDEQFF	TGCGCCAGCAGTGAGTCGAGCGGGGGGGCCGGCGATGAGCAGTTCTTC
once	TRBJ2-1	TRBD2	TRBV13	CASSLRLAGGVWQFF	TGTGCCAGCAGCCTCAGACTAGCGGGAGGGGTGTGGCAGTTCTTC
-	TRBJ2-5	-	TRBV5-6	CASSLPQTEETQYF	TGTGCCAGCAGCTTGCCGCAGACAGAAGAGACCCAGTACTTC
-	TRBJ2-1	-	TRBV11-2	CASSLVVITYNEQFF	TGTGCCAGCAGCTTAGTTGTAATCACTTACAATGAGCAGTTCTTC
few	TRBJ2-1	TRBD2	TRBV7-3	CASSPSQAGGPSYNEQFF	TGTGCCAGCAGCCCGAGCCAAGCGGGAGGGCCTTCCTACAATGAGCAGTTCTTC
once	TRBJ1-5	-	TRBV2	CASSEQGDNQPQHF	TGTGCCAGCAGTGAACAAGGGGACAATCAGCCCCAGCATTTT
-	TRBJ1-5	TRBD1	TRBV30	CAWSRTGFNQPQHF	TGTGCCTGGAGTCGGACAGGGTTCAATCAGCCCCAGCATTTT
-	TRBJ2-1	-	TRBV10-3	CAISGTSFDEQFF	TGTGCCATCAGTGGGACTTCGTTCGATGAGCAGTTCTTC
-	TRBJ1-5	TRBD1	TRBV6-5	CASRRTGWDQPQHF	TGTGCCAGCAGGCGGACAGGGTGGGATCAGCCCCAGCATTTT
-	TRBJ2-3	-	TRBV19	CASSMQRPRTIRKTDTQYF	TGTGCCAGTAGTATGCAAAGGCCTCGTACCATAAGAAAAACAGATACGCAGTATTTT
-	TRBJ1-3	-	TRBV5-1	CASSLFEGGNTIYF	TGCGCCAGCAGCTTGTTTGAGGGAGGAAACACCATATATTTT
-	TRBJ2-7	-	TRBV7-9	CASRPNGQKDYEQYF	TGTGCCAGCAGACCGAACGGGCAGAAGGACTACGAGCAGTACTTC
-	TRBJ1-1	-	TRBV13	CASSLVVTGNTEAFF	TGTGCCAGCTCCTTAGTAGTAACAGGGAACACTGAAGCTTTCTTT
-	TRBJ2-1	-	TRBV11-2	CASSLIGSSYNEQFF	TGTGCCAGCAGCCTCATAGGCAGCTCCTACAATGAGCAGTTCTTC
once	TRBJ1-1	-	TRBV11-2	CASSLEVDTEAFF	TGTGCCAGCAGCTTAGAAGTAGACACTGAAGCTTTCTTT
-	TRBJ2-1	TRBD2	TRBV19	CASTMGTSGSGEQFF	TGTGCCAGTACCATGGGGACTAGCGGGAGTGGCGAGCAGTTCTTC
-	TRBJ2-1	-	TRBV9	CASSVSRSYNEQFF	TGTGCCAGCAGCGTGTCCCGCTCCTACAATGAGCAGTTCTTC
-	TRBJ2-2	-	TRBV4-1	CASSQVGGSLNTGELFF	TGCGCCAGCAGCCAAGTTGGAGGGTCGCTGAACACCGGGGAGCTGTTTTTT
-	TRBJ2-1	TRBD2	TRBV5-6	CASGPLGTSVVEQFF	TGTGCCAGCGGGCCCCTAGGGACTAGCGTTGTTGAGCAGTTCTTC
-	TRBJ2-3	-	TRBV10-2	CASTRHTQYF	TGCGCCAGCACGAGGCATACGCAGTATTTT
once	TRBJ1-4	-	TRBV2	CASYEAGPVWGEKLFF	TGTGCCAGCTACGAGGCCGGGCCCGTTTGGGGTGAAAAACTGTTTTTT
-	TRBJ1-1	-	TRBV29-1	CSVVVTEAFF	TGCAGCGTTGTGGTAACTGAAGCTTTCTTT
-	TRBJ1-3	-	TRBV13	CASSFTGRNTIYF	TGTGCCAGCAGCTTCACAGGAAGGAACACCATATATTTT
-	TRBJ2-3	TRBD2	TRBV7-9	CASRPSGSPDTQYF	TGTGCCAGCAGGCCTAGCGGGAGCCCAGATACGCAGTATTTT
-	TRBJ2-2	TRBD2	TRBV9	CASSARRGSGRAGELFF	TGTGCCAGCAGCGCCCGCCGAGGGAGCGGGAGGGCCGGGGAGCTGTTTTTT
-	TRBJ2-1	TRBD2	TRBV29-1	CSVLAGDYNEQFF	TGCAGCGTACTAGCGGGAGACTACAATGAGCAGTTCTTC
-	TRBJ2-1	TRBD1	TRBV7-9	CASLRQGANEQFF	TGTGCCAGCCTACGACAGGGGGCCAATGAGCAGTTCTTC
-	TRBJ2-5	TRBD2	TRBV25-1	CASSVRGGSETQYF	TGTGCCAGCAGTGTACGGGGGGGCTCAGAGACCCAGTACTTC